Listed here are 17 T cell receptor beta chains from one sample, sequenced in a study of blood T cell repertoires in COVID-19. The data were produced by immunoSEQ multiplex PCR, yet TCRdb's version contains in-frame clones alone and is incomplete. The table records about 190,000 clones, roughly 84% of them present only once. The source material was peripheral blood. These receptors all stem from a woman between 40 and 55 years old who had recovered from COVID-19.

The J gene is TRBJ2-3, the V gene TRBV24-1, with D unclear. The V and J ends lost 3 bases and 1 base respectively, with 4 bases between them. Germline assignment: CDR1 KGHDR and CDR2 SFDVKD. CDR3 length: 13 residues. The CDR3 is CATSDTGTDTQYF. The CDR3 nucleotides read TGTGCCACCAGTGATACAGGCACAGATACGCAGTATTTT.

The chain carries TRBV2 and TRBJ2-7; 11 bases line up with TRBD2. The CDR3 is 14 residues long. V shed 6 bases, J shed 6 bases, and the junction held 7 bases outside the gene matches. Germline assignment: CDR1 SNHLY and CDR2 FYNNEI. The CDR3 DNA reads as TGTGCCAGCAGGGGACTAGCGGACGACTCCGAGCAGTACTTC. It is translated as CASRGLADDSEQYF.

The chain carries TRBV7-9 and TRBJ2-5, with TRBD2 matching 7 bases. In germline, CDR1 is SEHNR, CDR2 FQNEAQ (reference sequence). CDR3 length: 15 amino acids. V shed 2 bases, J shed 1 base, and the junction held 4 bases outside the gene matches. CDR3 coding DNA: TGTGCCAGCAGCTTAAGGGCTAGCGGCCAAGAGACCCAGTACTTC. It codes for CASSLRASGQETQYF.

The V gene is TRBV11-2, the J gene TRBJ1-2, with D hard to call. V was pared by 5 bases and J by 5 bases, with 15 bases between. Germline CDR1 reads SGHAT; CDR2 reads FQNNGV. The CDR3 has 14 amino acids. CDR3 in amino acids: CASSPEVLGYGYTF. Written as DNA, the CDR3 is TGTGCCAGCAGCCCCGAGGTTTTGGGTTATGGCTACACCTTC. The whole variable domain, filled in from reference TRBV11-2 and TRBJ1-2, reads EAGVAQSPRYKIIEKRQSVAFWCNPISGHATLYWYQQILGQGPKLLIQFQNNGVVDDSQLPKDRFSAERLKGVDSTLKIQPAKLEDSAVYLCASSPEVLGYGYTFGSGTRLTVV.

The chain joins TRBV27 to TRBJ1-6; D not resolved. V lost 6 bases to trimming and J lost 6 bases, with 12 bases between them. Germline V gene data show CDR1 as MNHEY and CDR2 as SMNVEV (reference sequence). The CDR3 is 14 amino acids. In DNA, the CDR3 is TGTGCCAGCAGCCCCCTGTTTCCTAATTCACCCCTCCACTTT. Amino acid sequence: CASSPLFPNSPLHF.

CDR3 bases: TGTGCCAGCAGCCCGACCCGGGGAGAAGGCTCCTACAATGAGCAGTTCTTC. Residues: CASSPTRGEGSYNEQFF. This rearrangement joins TRBV7-2 to TRBJ2-1, with D tentatively TRBD2 (5 bases). CDR1 and CDR2 from the germline V gene are SGHTA and FQGNSA. CDR3 length equals 17 residues. Trimming pared 5 bases from V and 0 bases from J, leaving 17 bases between.

The V call is TRBV30, the J call TRBJ2-7; D gene uncertain. V shed 0 bases and J shed 3 bases, with 12 bases lying between them. The germline CDR1 and CDR2 sequences are GTSNPN and SVGIG (reference sequence). The CDR3 spans 14 residues. CDR3 in DNA: TGTGCCTGGAGTGTCCCCCAGGTCGGCTACGAGCAGTACTTC. Translated: CAWSVPQVGYEQYF. Full variable domain (rest looked up from reference TRBV30 and TRBJ2-7): SQTIHQWPATLVQPVGSPLSLECTVEGTSNPNLYWYRQAAGRGLQLLFYSVGIGQISSEVPQNLSASRPQDRQFILSSKKLLLSDSGFYLCAWSVPQVGYEQYFGPGTRLTVT.

The chain combines TRBV11-2 with TRBJ2-7; unclear D gene. Germline V gene data show CDR1 as SGHAT and CDR2 as FQNNGV. Trimming took off 5 bases at V and 7 bases at J, with 9 bases between the two ends. The CDR3 covers 11 residues. The CDR3 here is CASSAAAEQYF. The CDR3 nucleotides are TGTGCCAGCAGCGCCGCGGCTGAGCAGTACTTC.

The CDR3 sequence: CATRDWNSPLHF. In DNA, the CDR3 is TGTGCCACCCGCGACTGGAATTCACCCCTCCACTTT. J is TRBJ1-6 and V is TRBV28; D uncertain. The germline CDR1 and CDR2 sequences are MDHEN and SYDVKM. V was cut by 10 bases and J by 7 bases, with 11 bases left in between. The CDR3 covers 12 residues.

This chain connects TRBV4-1 to TRBJ2-5; D may be TRBD1 (7 bases). The CDR3 runs to 14 residues. Germline CDR1 reads MGHRA; CDR2 reads YSYEKL. V lost 4 bases, J lost 4 bases, and 13 bases lay in between. CDR3 loop: CASSPQGGPETQYF. CDR3 nucleotides: TGCGCCAGCAGCCCTCAGGGGGGACCAGAGACCCAGTACTTC.

The chain uses TRBV9 and TRBJ1-2, with D possibly being TRBD1 (6 bases). The germline gives CDR1 SGDLS, CDR2 YYNGEE. Trimming pared 3 bases from V and 4 bases from J, leaving 10 bases between. The CDR3 sequence is 13 residues long. CDR3 nucleotides: TGTGCCAGCAGCGCTCAAGGGGGCTATGGCTACACCTTC. Translated: CASSAQGGYGYTF.

V and J are TRBV10-3 and TRBJ2-3; 7 nucleotides match TRBD2. This CDR3 is built from 16 residues. V trimming: 6 bases; J trimming: 1 base; junction bases outside the gene matches: 10. CDR1 is ENHRY and CDR2 is SYGVKD in the germline V gene. As DNA, the CDR3 is TGTGCCATCAGCGGAAGCGGGGTTCTGGGCACAGATACGCAGTATTTT. It encodes CAISGSGVLGTDTQYF.

The chain links TRBV9 to TRBJ2-7; D unclear. Trimming left V 3 bases short and J 4 bases short, with 8 bases between. The CDR3 consists of 12 residues. Germline-derived CDR1 and CDR2 are SGDLS and YYNGEE. CDR3: CASSADSYEQYF. DNA for the CDR3: TGTGCCAGCAGCGCCGACTCTTACGAGCAGTACTTC.

V is TRBV7-9 and J is TRBJ1-2; perhaps TRBD1 as D (6 bases). The germline CDR1 and CDR2 sequences are SEHNR and FQNEAQ (reference sequence). There are 14 residues in the CDR3. V dropped 5 bases and J dropped 4 bases, with 14 bases sitting between them. In DNA, the CDR3 is TGTGCCAGCAGCCCCATGACACAGGGCTATGGCTACACCTTC. Amino acid sequence: CASSPMTQGYGYTF. Full variable domain (rest looked up from reference TRBV7-9 and TRBJ1-2): DTGVSQNPRHKITKRGQNVTFRCDPISEHNRLYWYRQTLGQGPEFLTYFQNEAQLEKSRLLSDRFSAERPKGSFSTLEIQRTEQGDSAMYLCASSPMTQGYGYTFGSGTRLTVV.

The CDR3 DNA follows: TGTGCCAGCAGCGCGGTAGCGGGAGTATCCTACGAGCAGTACTTC. This encodes CASSAVAGVSYEQYF. The rearrangement links TRBV6-5 to TRBJ2-7, with 9 bases identical to TRBD2. The junction had 7 bases not matched to a gene; V was cut back by 6 bases and J by 1 base. The CDR3 runs 15 residues. Germline V CDR1 and CDR2: MNHEY, SVGAGI.

The gene calls are TRBV27 and TRBJ1-5; D is undetermined. The CDR3 sequence is 15 residues long. With 5 bases removed from V and 7 bases from J, the gap between germline ends came to 18 bases. CDR1 and CDR2 (germline): MNHEY, SMNVEV (reference sequence). The CDR3 spells CASSPSSGVSQPQHF. The CDR3 coding sequence is TGTGCCAGCAGTCCGTCTTCCGGGGTTAGCCAGCCCCAGCATTTT.

The chain recombines TRBV16 with TRBJ1-2, with D maybe TRBD1 (5 bases). CDR3 length: 17 amino acids. The germline gives CDR1 KGHSY, CDR2 FQNENV. V was pared by 8 bases and J by 4 bases, with 26 bases between. The CDR3 loop reads CASGTITPPRQSYGYTF. The DNA of the CDR3 is TGTGCCAGCGGCACAATTACTCCCCCGAGACAGAGCTATGGCTACACCTTC.